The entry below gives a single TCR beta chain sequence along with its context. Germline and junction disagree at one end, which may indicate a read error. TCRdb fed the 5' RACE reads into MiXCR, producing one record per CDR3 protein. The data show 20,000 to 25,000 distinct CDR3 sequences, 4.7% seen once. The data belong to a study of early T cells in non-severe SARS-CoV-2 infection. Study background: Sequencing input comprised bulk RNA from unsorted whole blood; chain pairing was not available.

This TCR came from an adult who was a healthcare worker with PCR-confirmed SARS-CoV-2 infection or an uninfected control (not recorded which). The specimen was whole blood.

In DNA form, the CDR3 reads TGTGCCAGCAGCTTAGAATCCTATGGCTTCACCTTC. This encodes CASSLESYGFTF. This chain links TRBV7-9 with TRBJ1-2; D is unclear. Per the germline V gene, CDR1 is SEHNR and CDR2 is FQNEAQ (reference sequence). CDR3 size: 12 residues.